This T cell receptor beta chain was documented in a study of CD8 T cells in ankylosing spondylitis. Study-level points and caveats: It was reported that disease-linked clones were significantly enriched in matched ankylosing spondylitis synovial fluid. In reactive arthritis synovial fluid and blood, some motif variants had been reported before. Peripheral blood samples showed relatively rare disease-linked clones, and these clones were CD8+.

Using its own MiXCR run on the 5' RACE reads, TCRdb lists one record per CDR3 protein. Of approximately 200,000 distinct CDR3 sequences in the sample, more than 10% were seen once. This clonotype was detected a few times. Its specificity is not known. Germline-derived CDR1 and CDR2 are DFQATT and SNEGSKA (reference sequence). CDR3 length: 17 residues. V gave up 0 bases and J gave up 2 bases; unmatched junction bases: 12. The rearrangement joins TRBV20-1 to TRBJ2-5, with 7 bases aligning to TRBD1. Material for sequencing was blood, either unsorted or a sorted T cell fraction (not recorded which). This TCR was sampled from a male donor with ankylosing spondylitis or in good health (not recorded which). The CDR3 DNA sequence: TGCAGTGCTAGAGATCGGGTTCCTGGACAGGTACAAGAGACCCAGTACTTC. Protein: CSARDRVPGQVQETQYF.